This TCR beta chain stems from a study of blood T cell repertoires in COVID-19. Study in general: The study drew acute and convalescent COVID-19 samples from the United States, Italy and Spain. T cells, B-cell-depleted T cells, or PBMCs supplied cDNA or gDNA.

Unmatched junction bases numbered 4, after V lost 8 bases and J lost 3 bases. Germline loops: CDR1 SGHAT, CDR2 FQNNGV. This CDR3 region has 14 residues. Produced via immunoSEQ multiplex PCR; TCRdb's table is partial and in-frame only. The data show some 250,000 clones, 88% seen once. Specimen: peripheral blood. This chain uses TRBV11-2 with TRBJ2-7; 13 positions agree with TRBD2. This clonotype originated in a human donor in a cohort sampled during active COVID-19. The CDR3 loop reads CASLRTSGSYEQYF. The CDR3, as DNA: TGTGCCAGCCTAAGGACTAGCGGGAGCTACGAGCAGTACTTC.